These 21 T cell receptor beta chains were all obtained from the same sample, sequenced in a study of CD8 T cells in ankylosing spondylitis. A single record per CDR3 protein comes from TCRdb applying MiXCR to the 5' RACE reads. In the table there are about 260,000 distinct CDR3 sequences, roughly a quarter of which are singletons. The sequencing input was blood, either unsorted or a sorted T cell fraction (not recorded which). These TCRs come from a male donor with ankylosing spondylitis or in good health (not recorded which).

This clonotype was observed at least ten times. This chain uses TRBV6-2 or TRBV6-3 with TRBJ2-1; D is ambiguous. Trimming left V 10 bases short and J 0 bases short, with 34 bases between. Germline V gene sequence: CDR1 MNHEY, CDR2 SVGEGT. The CDR3 spans 21 residues. This chain's CDR3 is CATDMTQPDNRAAYSYNEQFF. CDR3 nucleotide sequence: TGTGCCACCGACATGACTCAACCAGACAACCGCGCAGCGTACTCCTACAATGAGCAGTTCTTC.

The chain combines TRBV29-1 with TRBJ2-3, with D tentatively TRBD1 (5 bases). The CDR3 is 13 residues long. The V gene's germline CDR1 is SQVTM and CDR2 ANQGSEA. Trimming removed 6 bases from V and 2 bases from J, with 12 bases in between. CDR3 sequence (DNA): TGCAGCGTCCGACAGCCATACACAGATACGCAGTATTTT. Translating gives CSVRQPYTDTQYF.

This clonotype was seen at least ten times. The J gene is TRBJ2-3, the V gene TRBV29-1, with a tentative D call TRBD1 (6 bases). CDR1 and CDR2 from the germline V gene are SQVTM and ANQGSEA. CDR3 length equals 14 residues. The V end lost 4 bases, the J end lost 6 bases, and 17 bases lay between the germline ends. The CDR3 here is CSVAVGDTRDTQYF. In DNA, the CDR3 is TGCAGCGTTGCGGTTGGGGACACTAGGGATACGCAGTATTTT.

This clonotype was observed at least ten times. This rearrangement joins TRBV7-7 to TRBJ1-4, with a weak D call TRBD1 (6 bases). In germline, CDR1 is SSHAT, CDR2 FNYEAQ (reference sequence). CDR3 length: 15 residues. V dropped 3 bases and J dropped 7 bases, with 15 bases sitting between them. The CDR3 sequence: CASSFRGALGEKLFF. The CDR3 bases are TGTGCCAGCAGCTTCCGGGGGGCGCTGGGTGAAAAACTGTTTTTT.

This clonotype appeared a few times. CDR3 coding DNA: TGCAGTGCTAGAGATCAGCCCTATCCCTACAATGAGCAGTTCTTC. Its protein is CSARDQPYPYNEQFF. The V and J genes are TRBV20-1 and TRBJ2-1; D remains ambiguous. Between the trimmed V and J ends, which lost 0 bases and 2 bases, there was a span of 11 bases. CDR1 DFQATT and CDR2 SNEGSKA come from the germline V gene (reference sequence). CDR3 length: 15 amino acids.

This clonotype appeared many times. The chain employs TRBV2 and TRBJ2-7; no clear D gene. The CDR3 length is 13 residues. The V gene lost 4 bases and the J gene lost 6 bases, with 13 bases spanning the gap. Germline V gene lookup returns CDR1 SNHLY and CDR2 FYNNEI. The CDR3 loop reads CASSGVGILEQYF. The CDR3 DNA reads TGTGCCAGCAGTGGGGTAGGCATACTCGAGCAGTACTTC.

This clonotype was detected ten times or more. The chain combines TRBV3-1 with TRBJ1-5; D is unresolved. Trimming pared 4 bases from V and 3 bases from J, leaving 10 bases between. CDR3 length equals 14 residues. Germline V gene sequence: CDR1 LGHDT, CDR2 YNNKEL (reference sequence). The CDR3, as DNA: TGTGCCAGCAGCCCGTCAGGTAACAATCAGCCCCAGCATTTT. Translation: CASSPSGNNQPQHF.

This sequence joins TRBV20-1 and TRBJ2-7; the match to TRBD2 covers 8 bases. The CDR3 totals 13 residues. CDR1 is DFQATT, CDR2 SNEGSKA, per germline (reference sequence). V lost 0 bases and J lost 6; bases outside the gene matches: 4. This chain's CDR3 is CSAREAGVPEQYF. The CDR3 nucleotides read TGCAGTGCTAGAGAAGCGGGGGTCCCCGAGCAGTACTTC.

This clonotype was seen many times. The chain uses TRBV20-1 and TRBJ1-1; D call uncertain. The CDR3 runs to 14 residues. CDR1 is DFQATT and CDR2 is SNEGSKA in the germline V gene (reference sequence). V was clipped by 3 bases and J by 1 base, with 12 bases between them. CDR3 DNA sequence: TGCAGTGCTAGGGAACAGTGGCCGAACACTGAAGCTTTCTTT. Residues: CSAREQWPNTEAFF.

The chain is built from TRBV4-1 and TRBJ1-2, with D tentatively TRBD1 (5 bases). Germline-derived CDR1 and CDR2 are MGHRA and YSYEKL. The CDR3 totals 15 residues. V shed 1 base and J shed 2 bases, with 11 bases lying between them. CDR3 sequence reads: CASSQVQGSNYGYTF. The CDR3 DNA follows: TGCGCCAGCAGCCAAGTTCAGGGATCAAACTATGGCTACACCTTC.

At least ten counts were recorded for this clonotype. This chain uses TRBV11-2 with TRBJ2-3, with 8 bases identical to TRBD2. This CDR3 region has 15 residues. Germline trimming cut 7 bases from V and 1 base from J; bases unmatched to any gene: 7. Germline CDR1 and CDR2: SGHAT and FQNNGV. For the CDR3, the DNA is TGTGCCAGCAACGGGGGGGTGGGGGGCACAGATACGCAGTATTTT. Protein sequence: CASNGGVGGTDTQYF.

This clonotype was seen a handful of times. V gene TRBV20-1 combines with J gene TRBJ2-6; weak D call: TRBD1 (5 bases). Germline V CDR1 and CDR2: DFQATT, SNEGSKA (reference sequence). This CDR3 is 14 amino acids long. V was shortened by 3 bases and J by 0 bases, with 6 bases between the two germline ends. CDR3 sequence: CSASQGSGANVLTF. DNA for the CDR3: TGCAGTGCTAGTCAGGGCTCTGGGGCCAACGTCCTGACTTTC.

This clonotype was seen many times. The rearrangement joins TRBV20-1 to TRBJ2-7; 9 bases fit TRBD1. CDR1 and CDR2 from the germline V gene are DFQATT and SNEGSKA (reference sequence). This CDR3 comprises 13 residues. V shed 6 bases and J 6 bases; nucleotides not matched to a gene: 9. In nucleotides, the CDR3 is TGCAGTGCCGACCGGGACAGGGACGGCGAGCAGTACTTC. It codes for CSADRDRDGEQYF.

This clonotype was observed a few times. Written as DNA, the CDR3 is TGCAGCGTTGAACGGGGTTGGGGAGCCAAAAACATTCAGTACTTC. This translates into CSVERGWGAKNIQYF. This chain links TRBV29-1 with TRBJ2-4, with D tentatively TRBD2 (5 bases). Germline CDR1 reads SQVTM; CDR2 reads ANQGSEA. The CDR3 totals 15 residues. Between the trimmed V and J ends, which lost 2 bases and 0 bases, there was a span of 11 bases.

This clonotype was counted ten times or more. The V and J genes are TRBV5-1 and TRBJ1-1, with 10 bases that match TRBD1. V gave up 4 bases and J gave up 3 bases; unmatched junction bases: 6. Germline V gene sequence: CDR1 SGHRS, CDR2 YFSETQ. The CDR3 runs 15 residues. CDR3 sequence: CASSQWTGGDTEAFF. CDR3 sequence (DNA): TGCGCCAGCAGCCAATGGACAGGGGGGGACACTGAAGCTTTCTTT.

This clonotype was seen ten or more times. Likely a read error: the CDR3 ends without its conserved phenylalanine or tryptophan. Because the CDR3's place on the DNA is in doubt, the DNA is left out and the CDR3 is given as listed by TCRdb. The chain is built from TRBV20-1 and TRBJ1-4. The germline CDR1 and CDR2 sequences are DFQATT and SNEGSKA (reference sequence). The length of the CDR3 is 13 amino acids, counting both ends. CDR3 residues: CSARDPIGGALRG.

This clonotype was counted many times. V is TRBV9 and J is TRBJ2-3; no clear D gene. Germline CDR1 is SGDLS and CDR2 is YYNGEE. The CDR3 is 13 amino acids. Trimming left V 0 bases short and J 3 bases short, with 5 bases between. The CDR3: CASSVEWTDTQYF. DNA of the CDR3: TGTGCCAGCAGCGTAGAATGGACAGATACGCAGTATTTT.

The rearrangement joins TRBV6-1 to TRBJ2-3; D not certain. The germline gives CDR1 MNHNS, CDR2 SASEGT. The CDR3 spans 13 residues. V lost 3 bases and J lost 2, with 6 bases in between. DNA for the CDR3: TGTGCCAGCAGTGACGTCGTCACAGATACGCAGTATTTT. Amino acid sequence: CASSDVVTDTQYF.

This clonotype was seen a few times. The chain is built from TRBV12-3 or TRBV12-4 and TRBJ2-5; 8 nucleotides line up with TRBD1. The CDR3 is 13 residues long. The ends lost 6 bases at V and 5 bases at J; junction bases unmatched: 5. CDR3 amino acids: CASSNRDRETQYF. The DNA of the CDR3 is TGTGCCAGCAGCAACCGGGACAGGGAGACCCAGTACTTC.

The table lists this clonotype with a few counts. DNA for the CDR3: TGTGCCAGCAGTGCCGAGGGGGCTAGGAAAGAGACCCAGTACTTC. It translates to CASSAEGARKETQYF. The genes are TRBV12-3 or TRBV12-4 and TRBJ2-5, with 7 bases that match TRBD1. The ends lost 5 bases at V and 3 bases at J; junction bases unmatched: 9. CDR3 size: 15 residues.

This clonotype occurred many times. This rearrangement joins TRBV20-1 to TRBJ1-6; 9 positions match TRBD1. With 8 bases clipped from V and 10 bases from J, the junction kept 9 bases outside the gene matches. Germline V gene data show CDR1 as DFQATT and CDR2 as SNEGSKA (reference sequence). The length of the CDR3 is 13 residues. The CDR3: CSPLDRGWSPLHF. The CDR3 coding sequence is TGCAGTCCCCTTGACAGGGGGTGGTCACCCCTCCACTTT.